The 25 T cell receptor beta chains below all came from one sample that was sequenced in a study of cytomegalovirus exposure and HLA in healthy donors. PCR primers comprised 60 Vbeta and 13 Jbeta primers. Generated by immunoSEQ multiplex PCR, the TCRdb table keeps only in-frame clones and is missing some. The repertoire holds 95,000 to 150,000 clones, with about 80% as singletons. The sample consisted of PBMCs. The receptors were gathered from a man younger than 45 in good health and CMV-seronegative.

The chain has TRBV7-9 and TRBJ1-2, with D maybe TRBD1 (5 bases). The germline V and J ends were trimmed by 1 base and 6 bases, with 12 bases remaining between them. The CDR3 runs 14 residues. The germline CDR1 and CDR2 sequences are SEHNR and FQNEAQ (reference sequence). CDR3 in amino acids: CASSLGWAGNGYTF. CDR3 DNA sequence: TGTGCCAGCAGCTTAGGGTGGGCAGGGAATGGCTACACCTTC.

The chain couples TRBV10-1 to TRBJ2-1; a weak D match, TRBD1 (5 bases). Trimming took off 2 bases at V and 10 bases at J, with 12 bases between the two ends. CDR3 length: 13 amino acids. Germline V gene sequence: CDR1 WNHNN, CDR2 SYGVQD (reference sequence). The chain's CDR3 is CASSEGQREEQFF. As DNA, the CDR3 is TGCGCCAGCAGTGAGGGACAACGAGAAGAGCAGTTCTTC.

V gene TRBV6-6 combines with J gene TRBJ2-7; D might be TRBD1 (6 bases). CDR1 and CDR2 from the germline V gene are MNHNY and SVGAGI (reference sequence). CDR3 length: 14 amino acids. The V end was cut by 6 bases, the J end by 0 bases, with 12 bases between. In DNA, the CDR3 is TGTGCCAGCAGCTTCGACAGGTCCTCCTACGAGCAGTACTTC. Encoded protein: CASSFDRSSYEQYF.

This clone was counted only a few times. The chain uses TRBV28 and TRBJ2-3; TRBD1 agrees at 7 bases. The junction had 15 bases not matched to a gene; V was cut back by 5 bases and J by 4 bases. Germline V gene data show CDR1 as MDHEN and CDR2 as SYDVKM. CDR3 length: 17 residues. The CDR3 nucleotides are TGTGCCAGCAGTCCTCAACAGGGGTCAAGGATCGCAGATACGCAGTATTTT. Protein: CASSPQQGSRIADTQYF.

The chain employs TRBV5-1 and TRBJ1-1; D is ambiguous. This CDR3 contains 14 residues. Deletions cut 0 bases from V and 0 bases from J, with 6 bases between. The germline V gene encodes CDR1 SGHRS and CDR2 YFSETQ. CDR3 residues: CASSLEAVNTEAFF. CDR3 DNA: TGCGCCAGCAGCTTGGAAGCTGTGAACACTGAAGCTTTCTTT.

CDR3 DNA sequence: TGCGCCAGCAGCTCCCCAGACAGGGTGCAGACCCAGTACTTC. Protein product: CASSSPDRVQTQYF. The chain is built from TRBV5-1 and TRBJ2-5, with TRBD1 matching 7 bases. Germline loops: CDR1 SGHRS, CDR2 YFSETQ. The V segment lost 3 bases and the J segment 6 bases; nucleotides outside the gene matches: 8. This CDR3 is built from 14 residues.

V gene TRBV11-2 combines with J gene TRBJ1-4; D unclear. From germline, CDR1 is SGHAT and CDR2 FQNNGV. The V and J ends lost 1 base and 6 bases respectively, with 9 bases between them. The CDR3 is 14 residues long. As DNA, the CDR3 is TGTGCCAGCAGCTTAGGGGAGTATGATGAAAAACTGTTTTTT. As protein: CASSLGEYDEKLFF. The complete variable domain, with remaining parts taken from reference TRBV11-2 and TRBJ1-4, reads EAGVAQSPRYKIIEKRQSVAFWCNPISGHATLYWYQQILGQGPKLLIQFQNNGVVDDSQLPKDRFSAERLKGVDSTLKIQPAKLEDSAVYLCASSLGEYDEKLFFGSGTQLSVL.

A single count supports this clone. CDR3 sequence: CASSATGQAGWEKLFF. The CDR3 DNA reads as TGTGCCAGCAGCGCCACCGGACAGGCGGGGTGGGAAAAACTGTTTTTT. The chain uses TRBV9 and TRBJ1-4, with TRBD1 matching 7 bases. J gave up 8 bases and V 3 bases, and 13 bases lay outside the gene matches. The CDR3 is 16 residues long. Germline V lookup: CDR1 SGDLS, CDR2 YYNGEE.

The chain links TRBV16 to TRBJ1-1; the D is unclear. CDR3 length equals 12 residues. The germline V gene encodes CDR1 KGHSY and CDR2 FQNENV. Trimming pared 7 bases from V and 3 bases from J, leaving 9 bases between. CDR3 coding DNA: TGTGCCAGCACCCTTATTGACACTGAAGCTTTCTTT. It encodes CASTLIDTEAFF. Supplemented by reference TRBV16 and TRBJ1-1, the full variable domain reads GEEVAQTPKHLVRGEGQKAKLYCAPIKGHSYVFWYQQVLKNEFKFLISFQNENVFDETGMPKERFSAKCLPNSPCSLEIQATKLEDSAVYFCASTLIDTEAFFGQGTRLTVV.

The chain links TRBV5-6 to TRBJ2-7; possibly TRBD1 for D (6 bases). The V end lost 0 bases, the J end lost 2 bases, and 9 bases lay between the germline ends. In germline, CDR1 is SGHDT, CDR2 YYEEEE. The length of the CDR3 is 14 residues. CDR3 coding DNA: TGTGCCAGCAGCTTGGGCAGGGGACCCTACGAGCAGTACTTC. As protein: CASSLGRGPYEQYF.

The chain has TRBV5-4 and TRBJ1-1; 7 nucleotides align to TRBD1. Germline V CDR1 and CDR2: SGHNT, YYREEE (reference sequence). The V and J ends lost 5 bases and 5 bases, in that order; junction bases with no gene match: 18. The CDR3 is 17 residues long. CDR3 residues: CASSSPGQLGHGTEAFF. The CDR3 DNA sequence: TGTGCCAGCAGTTCTCCGGGACAGTTGGGCCACGGGACTGAAGCTTTCTTT.

In nucleotides, the CDR3 is TGTGCCAGCAGCTTCCCTACTAGCGGGATGGCAGATACGCAGTATTTT. Encoded protein: CASSFPTSGMADTQYF. This chain connects TRBV7-9 to TRBJ2-3; 10 bases are a match to TRBD2. The V gene end was trimmed by 3 bases and the J gene end by 4 bases; junction bases not matched to a gene: 7. The CDR3 extends over 16 amino acids. The germline gives CDR1 SEHNR, CDR2 FQNEAQ (reference sequence).

This clone was counted once. The chain is built from TRBV6-1 and TRBJ1-2; D uncertain. The CDR3 has 15 amino acids. CDR1 MNHNS and CDR2 SASEGT come from the germline V gene. Between the trimmed V and J ends, which lost 7 bases and 4 bases, there was a span of 19 bases. The CDR3 nucleotides read TGTGCCAGCACTGAGGGAGGATCCGGTAGCTATGGCTACACCTTC. Translated, it gives CASTEGGSGSYGYTF.

The chain carries TRBV10-2 and TRBJ2-1; 7 bases map to TRBD2. V lost 2 bases, J lost 3 bases, and 7 bases stayed unmatched. CDR1 and CDR2 from the germline V gene are WSHSY and SAAADI. The CDR3 length is 16 residues. The CDR3 spells CASSEMSGIIYNEQFF. CDR3 DNA sequence: TGCGCCAGCAGTGAGATGAGCGGGATCATCTACAATGAGCAGTTCTTC.

The rearrangement uses TRBV5-1 and TRBJ2-7, with 8 bases aligning to TRBD2. This CDR3 is built from 14 residues. J lost 5 bases, V lost 2 bases, and 6 bases had no gene match. Germline CDR1 is SGHRS and CDR2 is YFSETQ. As DNA, the CDR3 is TGCGCCAGCAGCTTCCAACGGGAGGGCGACGAGCAGTACTTC. Its translation: CASSFQREGDEQYF.

The chain uses TRBV9 and TRBJ1-1, with D perhaps matching TRBD1 (5 bases). The CDR3 has 15 amino acids. V was trimmed by 0 bases and J by 3 bases, leaving 12 bases between them. CDR1 is SGDLS, CDR2 YYNGEE, per germline. The CDR3 region has the DNA TGTGCCAGCAGCGTAGGTATAGGGGTGGACACTGAAGCTTTCTTT. Translation gives CASSVGIGVDTEAFF.

CDR3 DNA sequence: TGTGCCAGCTCACCAGGGCAGGGCACCGGGGAGCTGTTTTTT. Protein: CASSPGQGTGELFF. The chain couples TRBV18 to TRBJ2-2, with TRBD1 as a possible D gene (5 bases). The CDR3 length is 14 residues. V was pared by 2 bases and J by 4 bases, with 8 bases between. The germline V gene has CDR1 KGHSH and CDR2 LQKENI.

The chain uses TRBV5-1 and TRBJ2-2; 7 nucleotides agree with TRBD2. The germline CDR1 and CDR2 sequences are SGHRS and YFSETQ. The J segment lost 0 bases and the V segment lost 4 bases, leaving 6 bases of the junction unmatched. The CDR3 consists of 16 residues. CDR3 coding DNA: TGCGCCAGCAGCCCTGGACTAGGATCGAACACCGGGGAGCTGTTTTTT. It codes for CASSPGLGSNTGELFF.

The V and J genes are TRBV5-8 and TRBJ2-3; TRBD1 aligns across 8 bases. Germline V gene sequence: CDR1 SGHTS, CDR2 YDEGEE. There are 14 residues in the CDR3. The V segment lost 9 bases and the J segment 1 base; nucleotides outside the gene matches: 7. The DNA for the CDR3 is TGTGCCACTCCGAAGGGACAGGGCACAGATACGCAGTATTTT. Protein: CATPKGQGTDTQYF.

This rearrangement joins TRBV13 to TRBJ2-7; D might be TRBD1 (6 bases). The CDR3 is made up of 12 amino acids. CDR1 PRHDT and CDR2 FYEKMQ come from the germline V gene (reference sequence). V was clipped by 5 bases and J by 4 bases, with 9 bases between them. In DNA, the CDR3 is TGTGCCAGCAGCCTGACAGGTTACGAGCAGTACTTC. Translating it yields CASSLTGYEQYF.

The genes are TRBV5-6 and TRBJ2-5; TRBD1 is a possible D gene (6 bases). Germline loops: CDR1 SGHDT, CDR2 YYEEEE. The CDR3 sequence is 14 residues long. The V and J ends lost 4 bases and 6 bases respectively, with 16 bases between them. For the CDR3, the DNA is TGTGCCAGCAGCGGTACAGGGTTCGTAAAGACCCAGTACTTC. The encoded protein is CASSGTGFVKTQYF.

The chain combines TRBV6-1 with TRBJ2-5, with 7 bases aligning to TRBD1. V trimming: 7 bases; J trimming: 5 bases; junction bases outside the gene matches: 10. CDR1 is MNHNS, CDR2 SASEGT, per germline. This CDR3 region has 14 residues. The CDR3, as DNA: TGTGCCAGCAATCTAGGACAGGCGACGGAGACCCAGTACTTC. This codes for CASNLGQATETQYF.

V gene TRBV29-1 combines with J gene TRBJ1-4; D unclear. Germline V gene sequence: CDR1 SQVTM, CDR2 ANQGSEA. The CDR3 totals 13 residues. Trimming removed 7 bases from V and 4 bases from J, with 13 bases in between. The CDR3, as DNA: TGCAGCGCCGCGGCTCTCGGTAATGAAAAACTGTTTTTT. This encodes CSAAALGNEKLFF.

This clone has only a few counts. The J gene is TRBJ2-1, the V gene TRBV2; TRBD2 matches at 9 bases. The CDR3 has 15 amino acids. The V gene end was trimmed by 3 bases and the J gene end by 8 bases; junction bases not matched to a gene: 8. Germline CDR1 SNHLY, CDR2 FYNNEI. DNA for the CDR3: TGTGCCAGCAGTGATGGGCTAGCGGGGTGGCATGAGCAGTTCTTC. Translation gives CASSDGLAGWHEQFF.

The chain joins TRBV7-9 to TRBJ2-7; D is possibly TRBD1 (6 bases). Germline assignment: CDR1 SEHNR and CDR2 FQNEAQ (reference sequence). This CDR3 is 14 amino acids long. V lost 2 bases to trimming and J lost 2 bases, with 10 bases between them. CDR3 nucleotides: TGTGCCAGCAGCTTACATCAGGGGACCTACGAGCAGTACTTC. It is translated as CASSLHQGTYEQYF.